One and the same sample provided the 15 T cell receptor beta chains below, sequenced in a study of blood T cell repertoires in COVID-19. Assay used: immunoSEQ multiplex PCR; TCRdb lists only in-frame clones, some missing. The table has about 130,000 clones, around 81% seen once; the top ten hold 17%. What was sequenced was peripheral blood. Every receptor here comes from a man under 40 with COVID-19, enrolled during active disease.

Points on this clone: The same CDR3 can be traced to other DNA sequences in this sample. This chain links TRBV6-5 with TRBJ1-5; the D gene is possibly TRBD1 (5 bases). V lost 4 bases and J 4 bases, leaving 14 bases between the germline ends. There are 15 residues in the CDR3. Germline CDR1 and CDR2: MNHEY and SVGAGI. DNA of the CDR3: TGTGCCAGCAGTTCCCTAACCGGGGGAAATCAGCCCCAGCATTTT. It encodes CASSSLTGGNQPQHF.

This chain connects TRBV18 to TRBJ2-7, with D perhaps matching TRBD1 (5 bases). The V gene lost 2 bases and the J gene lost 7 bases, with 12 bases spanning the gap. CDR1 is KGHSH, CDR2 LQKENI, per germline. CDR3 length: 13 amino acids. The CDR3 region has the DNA TGTGCCAGCTCACCATGGACAAACAATGAGCAGTACTTC. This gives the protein CASSPWTNNEQYF.

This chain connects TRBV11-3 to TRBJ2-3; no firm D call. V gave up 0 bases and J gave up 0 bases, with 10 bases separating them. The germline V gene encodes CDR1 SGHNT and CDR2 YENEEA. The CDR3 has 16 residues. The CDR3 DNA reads TGTGCCAGCAGCTTAGAATCAGGTGCCAGCACAGATACGCAGTATTTT. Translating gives CASSLESGASTDTQYF.

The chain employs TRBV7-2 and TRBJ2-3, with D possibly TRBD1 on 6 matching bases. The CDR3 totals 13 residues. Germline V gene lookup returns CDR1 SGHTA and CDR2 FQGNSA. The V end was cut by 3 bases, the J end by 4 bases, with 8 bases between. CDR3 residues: CASSFQGPDTQYF. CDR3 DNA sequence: TGTGCCAGCAGCTTCCAGGGGCCAGATACGCAGTATTTT.

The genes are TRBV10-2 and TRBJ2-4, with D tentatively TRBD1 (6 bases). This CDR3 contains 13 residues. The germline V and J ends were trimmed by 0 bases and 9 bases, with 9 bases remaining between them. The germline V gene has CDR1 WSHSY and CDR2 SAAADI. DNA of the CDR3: TGCGCCAGCAGTGAGTCACAGGGATCCATTCAGTACTTC. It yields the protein CASSESQGSIQYF.

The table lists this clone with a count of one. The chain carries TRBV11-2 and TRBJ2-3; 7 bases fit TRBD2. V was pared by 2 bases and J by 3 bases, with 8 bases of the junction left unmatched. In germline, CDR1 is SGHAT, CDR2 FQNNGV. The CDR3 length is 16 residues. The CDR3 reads CASSLRSGRVTDTQYF. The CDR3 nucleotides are TGTGCCAGCAGCTTACGTAGCGGGCGGGTGACAGATACGCAGTATTTT.

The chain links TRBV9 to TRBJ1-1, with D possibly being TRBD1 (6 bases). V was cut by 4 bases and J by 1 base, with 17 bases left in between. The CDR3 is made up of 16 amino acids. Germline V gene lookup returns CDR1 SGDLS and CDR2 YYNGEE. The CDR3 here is CASSPRTGSGNTEAFF. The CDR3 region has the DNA TGTGCCAGCAGCCCTCGAACAGGGTCAGGGAACACTGAAGCTTTCTTT.

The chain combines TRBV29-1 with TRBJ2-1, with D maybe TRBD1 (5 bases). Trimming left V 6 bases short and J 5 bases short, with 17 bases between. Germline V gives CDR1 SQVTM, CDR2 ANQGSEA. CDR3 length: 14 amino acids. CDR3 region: CSVVDDSSNNEQFF. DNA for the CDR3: TGCAGCGTCGTGGACGACAGCTCGAACAATGAGCAGTTCTTC.

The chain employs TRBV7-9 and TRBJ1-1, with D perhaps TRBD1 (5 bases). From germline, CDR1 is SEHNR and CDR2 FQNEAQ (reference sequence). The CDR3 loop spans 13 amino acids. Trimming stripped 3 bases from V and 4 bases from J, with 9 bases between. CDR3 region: CASSLQGPTEAFF. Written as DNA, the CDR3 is TGTGCCAGCAGCTTGCAGGGCCCCACTGAAGCTTTCTTT.

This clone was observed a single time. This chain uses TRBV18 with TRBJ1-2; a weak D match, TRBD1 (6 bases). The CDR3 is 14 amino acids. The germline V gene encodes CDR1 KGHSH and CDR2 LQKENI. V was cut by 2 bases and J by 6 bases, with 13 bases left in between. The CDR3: CASSPISGEHGYTF. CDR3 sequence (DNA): TGTGCCAGCTCACCAATATCAGGGGAACATGGCTACACCTTC. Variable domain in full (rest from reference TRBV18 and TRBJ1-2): NAGVMQNPRHLVRRRGQEARLRCSPMKGHSHVYWYRQLPEEGLKFMVYLQKENIIDESGMPKERFSAEFPKEGPSILRIQQVVRGDSAAYFCASSPISGEHGYTFGSGTRLTVV.

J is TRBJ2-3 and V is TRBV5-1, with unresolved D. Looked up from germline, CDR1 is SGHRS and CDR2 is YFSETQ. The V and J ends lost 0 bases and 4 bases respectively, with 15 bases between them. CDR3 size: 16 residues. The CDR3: CASSLAVAGSSDTQYF. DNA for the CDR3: TGCGCCAGCAGCTTGGCGGTAGCTGGCTCCTCAGATACGCAGTATTTT.

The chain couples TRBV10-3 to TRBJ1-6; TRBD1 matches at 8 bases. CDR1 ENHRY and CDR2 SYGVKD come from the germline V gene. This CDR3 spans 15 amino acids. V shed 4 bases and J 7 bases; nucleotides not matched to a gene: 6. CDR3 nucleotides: TGTGCCATCAGTGGACCAGGGGGCAGGAATTCACCCCTCCACTTT. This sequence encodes CAISGPGGRNSPLHF.

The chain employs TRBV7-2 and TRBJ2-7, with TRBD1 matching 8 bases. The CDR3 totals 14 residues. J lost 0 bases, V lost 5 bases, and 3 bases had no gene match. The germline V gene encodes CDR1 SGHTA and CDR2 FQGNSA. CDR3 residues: CASSPDRASYEQYF. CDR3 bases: TGTGCCAGCAGCCCGGACAGGGCCTCCTACGAGCAGTACTTC.

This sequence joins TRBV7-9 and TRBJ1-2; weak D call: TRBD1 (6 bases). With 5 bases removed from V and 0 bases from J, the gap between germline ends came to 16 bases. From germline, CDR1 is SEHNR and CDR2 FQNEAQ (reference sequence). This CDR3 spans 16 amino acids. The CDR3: CASSKKEDSTNYGYTF. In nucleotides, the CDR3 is TGTGCCAGCAGCAAAAAAGAGGACAGCACTAACTATGGCTACACCTTC.

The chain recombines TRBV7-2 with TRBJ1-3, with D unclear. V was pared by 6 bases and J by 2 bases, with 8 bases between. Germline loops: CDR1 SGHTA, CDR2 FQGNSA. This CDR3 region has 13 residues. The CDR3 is CASRADTGNTIYF. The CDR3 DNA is TGTGCCAGCAGGGCGGATACTGGAAACACCATATATTTT.